The subject of this entry is one T cell receptor (beta chain). Library preparation (for TCRbeta) was performed with unique molecular identifiers. A single record per CDR3 protein comes from TCRdb applying MiXCR to the PCR reads. Of just over 350,000 distinct CDR3 sequences listed, 13% are singletons. The data were obtained in a study of T-cell reconstitution after alpha-beta-depleted transplantation in children. V was clipped by 2 bases and J by 0 bases, with 5 bases between them. This CDR3 is 15 amino acids long. V gene TRBV12-3 or TRBV12-4 combines with J gene TRBJ1-6; D gene unclear. The TCR sequence derives from a human donor who donated a stem cell graft to a child with Fanconi anemia. This sample comprised PBMCs, obtained from the stem cell graft. The CDR3 nucleotides read TGTGCCAGCAGTTTAATAAGCTCCTATAATTCACCCCTCCACTTT. It translates to CASSLISSYNSPLHF.